This is a list of T cell receptor beta chains from one sample in a study of CD8+CD57+ T cells in acquired aplastic anemia. TCRdb ran MiXCR on the reads and lists one entry per CDR3 protein. In the table there are 300,000 or so distinct CDR3 sequences, roughly 59% of which are singletons. The material sequenced was sorted CD4+, CD8+, or CD8+CD57+ T cells (not recorded which) from PBMCs. Every receptor here comes from a human donor with aplastic anemia. The CDR3 runs from the conserved cysteine through the conserved F or W. The D gene is left open where the match is weak. Size tells how often a clone was seen (once, few, many) or the class of an expanded clone, and some rows leave it out.

len	abundance	j_gene	v_gene	d_gene	CDR3nt	CDR3aa
13	many	TRBJ1-2	TRBV11-2	-	TGTGCCCGCAGCTTCAGAGCTAACTATGGCTACACCTTC	CARSFRANYGYTF
14	-	TRBJ2-7	TRBV2	-	TGTGCCAGCAGTTATGCGACCAGACCCTACGAGCAGTACTTC	CASSYATRPYEQYF
18	-	TRBJ2-5	TRBV7-9	TRBD2	TGTGCCAGCAGCTTCGGGACTAGCGGGCAACAGCACGGAGAGACCCAGTACTTC	CASSFGTSGQQHGETQYF
14	-	TRBJ1-6	TRBV20-1	TRBD1	TGCAGTGCCCTGCCCGGGACAGGGGATTCGCCCCTCCACTTT	CSALPGTGDSPLHF
18	many	TRBJ2-3	TRBV5-8	TRBD2	TGTGCCAGCAGCTTGGCTAGCGGGAGGGCCGGTGGAACAGATACGCAGTATTTT	CASSLASGRAGGTDTQYF
16	-	TRBJ1-2	TRBV25-1	TRBD1	TGTGCCAGCAGTGAATCGGGTAGGACAGGGACCTGTGACTACACCTTC	CASSESGRTGTCDYTF
9	-	TRBJ2-1	TRBV9	-	TGTGCCAGCAGCGGCGGGGATTTCTTC	CASSGGDFF
15	many	TRBJ2-1	TRBV19	-	TGTGCCAGTAGTATTTCCGGGGAATCCTACAATGAGCAGTTCTTC	CASSISGESYNEQFF
19	-	TRBJ1-2	TRBV5-1	TRBD1	TGCGCCAGCAGCTTGGGGACAGGGGCTAATGAAAAACTTGCCTATGGCTACACCTTC	CASSLGTGANEKLAYGYTF
15	once	TRBJ2-3	TRBV7-9	-	TGTGCCAGCAGCTTAGCCGTTGCAGGCACAGATACGCAGTATTTT	CASSLAVAGTDTQYF
18	-	TRBJ2-1	TRBV7-2	TRBD2	TGTGCCAGCAGCGCCCGACTAGCGGGAGGGCCGGTTCGGAATGAGCAGTTCTTC	CASSARLAGGPVRNEQFF
14	-	TRBJ1-1	TRBV10-3	-	TGTGCCATCAGTGAGTCGACGGAGAACACTGAAGCTTTCTTT	CAISESTENTEAFF
14	-	TRBJ1-1	TRBV6-5	-	TGTGCCAGCAGTAAATCGGACAGTTATGCTGAAGCTTTCTTT	CASSKSDSYAEAFF
18	many	TRBJ1-2	TRBV6-5	TRBD1	TGTGCCAGCAGGGGGAGGGTTAGTCCCGGGACAGTTAACTATGGCTACACCTTC	CASRGRVSPGTVNYGYTF
17	once	TRBJ2-1	TRBV24-1	-	TGTGCCGCCAGTACTAGCAGGGGACAAAGCTCCTACGATGAGCAGTTCTTC	CAASTSRGQSSYDEQFF
15	-	TRBJ2-7	TRBV25-1	-	TGTGCCAGCTCTTGGAAGGGGCGGGATACCTACGAGCAGTACTTC	CASSWKGRDTYEQYF
16	-	TRBJ2-7	TRBV10-1	-	TGCGCCAGCAGTGAGGCGGACGAGGTGCAGCCTAAGCAGCAGTACTTC	CASSEADEVQPKQQYF
14	-	TRBJ2-7	TRBV7-9	TRBD1	TGTGCCAGCAGCGACGGGACAGGCTTGGGAGAGCAGTACTTC	CASSDGTGLGEQYF
15	once	TRBJ2-1	TRBV7-3	-	TGTGCCAGCAGCTTGGGCGTCGGGGCCTACAATGAGCAGTTCTTC	CASSLGVGAYNEQFF
15	many	TRBJ2-1	TRBV12-5	TRBD1	TGTGCTAGTGGTTTGTTCCCGACAGGGGGCGATGAGCAGTTCTTC	CASGLFPTGGDEQFF
15	-	TRBJ1-4	TRBV15	TRBD1	TGTGCCACCAGCAGGTCCCCCGGGACAGGGGGAAAACTGTTTTTT	CATSRSPGTGGKLFF
17	-	TRBJ2-7	TRBV3-1	-	TGTGCCAGCAGCCCCACCCACTTTCGCACCGGGCCCTACGAGCAGTACTTC	CASSPTHFRTGPYEQYF
13	-	TRBJ2-2	TRBV29-1	-	TGCAGCGTACAACAAGCGAACACCGGGGAGCTGTTTTTT	CSVQQANTGELFF
13	-	TRBJ1-5	TRBV6-6	-	TGTGCCAGCAGGCCGGGACTCAATCAGCCCCAGCATTTT	CASRPGLNQPQHF
12	once	TRBJ1-5	TRBV2	-	TGTGCCAGCAGTGCCTTACAAGAGACCCAGCATTTT	CASSALQETQHF
15	-	TRBJ2-5	TRBV25-1	-	TGTGCCAGCAGGTCCTTCCTGGGGGTAGAAGAGACCCAGTACTTC	CASRSFLGVEETQYF
15	-	TRBJ1-1	TRBV7-2	-	TGTGCCAGCAGCGTTATTTCAGGGGCGGCGGCTGAAGCTTTCTTT	CASSVISGAAAEAFF
14	many	TRBJ2-7	TRBV7-8	-	TGTGCCAGCAGCTTATTCCTAAGCTCCTACGAGCAGTACTTC	CASSLFLSSYEQYF
15	few	TRBJ1-5	TRBV24-1	TRBD1	TGTGCCACCAGTGACTCCGGGACAGGGGGCCAGCCCCAGCATTTT	CATSDSGTGGQPQHF
13	few	TRBJ2-7	TRBV7-9	-	TGTGCCAGCAGCATGAGCAGCTCCTACGAGCAGTACTTC	CASSMSSSYEQYF
14	-	TRBJ1-1	TRBV7-9	-	TGTGCCAGCAGCCCCATGGCAAAAGGGACTGAAGCTTTCTTT	CASSPMAKGTEAFF
12	-	TRBJ1-2	TRBV24-1	-	TGTGCCACCAGTCGGGGGAGATCAGACTACACCTTC	CATSRGRSDYTF
14	-	TRBJ1-2	TRBV9	-	TGTGCCAGCAGCCCCGCGGTTGGCAGCTATGGCTACACCTTC	CASSPAVGSYGYTF
14	-	TRBJ1-6	TRBV11-1	TRBD1	TGTGCCAGCAGCTTAGGAGACAGGGGTTCACCCCTCCACTTT	CASSLGDRGSPLHF
14	many	TRBJ2-5	TRBV5-1	-	TGCGCCAGCAGCCCGATGAACCCCCAAGAGACCCAGTACTTC	CASSPMNPQETQYF
16	many	TRBJ1-4	TRBV6-5	-	TGTGCCAGCAGTTACTCTGGCCAGGGCCGAAATGAAAAACTGTTTTTT	CASSYSGQGRNEKLFF
17	-	TRBJ1-2	TRBV10-3	-	TGTGCCATCAGTGAGGGGGGCAGCCAAACAGCTAACTATGGCTACACCTTC	CAISEGGSQTANYGYTF
14	once	TRBJ1-2	TRBV7-2	TRBD1	TGTGCCAGCAGCTTAGTGCAGGGGGCGGCGGGCTACACCTTC	CASSLVQGAAGYTF
13	many	TRBJ2-7	TRBV3-1	-	TGTGCCAGCAGCCGGGGGTCAGAATACGAGCAGTACTTC	CASSRGSEYEQYF
11	many	TRBJ1-1	TRBV20-1	-	TGCAGTGCTAGAGATAACTACGAAGCTTTCTTT	CSARDNYEAFF
15	-	TRBJ1-2	TRBV7-8	TRBD1	TGTGCCAGCAGACAAACAGGGGGCGAGGGCTATGGCTACACCTTC	CASRQTGGEGYGYTF
17	-	TRBJ1-1	TRBV7-4	-	TGTGCCAGCAGCCAGGGACTAGCGGGGGCCTCGAACACTGAAGCTTTCTTT	CASSQGLAGASNTEAFF
13	many	TRBJ1-5	TRBV12-3/TRBV12-4	-	TGTGCCAGCAGGCAGGGTTCGAATCAGCCCCAGCATTTT	CASRQGSNQPQHF
15	many	TRBJ1-1	TRBV19	TRBD1	TGTGCCAGTAGTATTAGGACAGGCCTCGGCACTGAAGCTTTCTTT	CASSIRTGLGTEAFF
15	many	TRBJ2-3	TRBV7-8	TRBD2	TGTGCCAGCAGCTTAAAAGCGGGGGGCACAGATACGCAGTATTTT	CASSLKAGGTDTQYF
14	-	TRBJ2-5	TRBV6-5	-	TGTGCCAGCAAATTGAGTTGGACTCAAGAGACCCAGTACTTC	CASKLSWTQETQYF
13	-	TRBJ1-1	TRBV6-5	-	TGTGCCAGCAGTGGTTTCTTGAACACTGAAGCTTTCTTT	CASSGFLNTEAFF
14	many	TRBJ2-1	TRBV10-3	TRBD2	TGTGCCATCAGTGGGGGCGGGGGGGCCCATGAGCAGTTCTTC	CAISGGGGAHEQFF
12	many	TRBJ2-1	TRBV25-1	-	TGTGCCAGCAGTGAGTATAGAGGTGAGCAGTTCTTC	CASSEYRGEQFF
12	once	TRBJ1-6	TRBV7-3	-	TGTGCTAGTGGACATGCCGATTCACCCCTCCACTTT	CASGHADSPLHF